Following are 25 T cell receptor beta chains from one sample sequenced in a study of T cells in localized non-small cell lung cancer. TCRdb's table, derived via immunoSEQ multiplex PCR, lists solely in-frame clones and lacks some. The table shows tens of thousands of clones, with about 87% occurring only once. The sequencing here drew on peripheral blood, taken before any cancer treatment. The receptor source for this set is a man aged 40-75 years with stage I squamous cell lung carcinoma.

The genes are TRBV29-1 and TRBJ2-7; TRBD1 agrees at 8 bases. Germline-derived CDR1 and CDR2 are SQVTM and ANQGSEA. The CDR3 length is 13 residues. J gave up 6 bases and V 5 bases, and 9 bases lay outside the gene matches. The CDR3 region has the DNA TGCAGCGTTAGACAGGGGCTCTCGGGCGAGCAGTACTTC. This translates into CSVRQGLSGEQYF.

The chain couples TRBV2 to TRBJ2-7; TRBD1 aligns across 8 bases. CDR3 length: 13 amino acids. The ends lost 7 bases at V and 8 bases at J; junction bases unmatched: 10. The germline V gene encodes CDR1 SNHLY and CDR2 FYNNEI. CDR3 coding DNA: TGTGCCAGCACTACGGACAGGGAAGGGCAGCAGTACTTC. Its translation: CASTTDREGQQYF.

Comment on this clone: This specimen includes other DNA sequences encoding the same CDR3. The J gene is TRBJ2-7, the V gene TRBV5-1; D remains unclear. CDR1 and CDR2 from the germline V gene are SGHRS and YFSETQ. Trimming removed 0 bases at V and 3 bases at J, with 13 bases between. The CDR3 runs 15 residues. The DNA for the CDR3 is TGCGCCAGCAGCTTGGGTCGTGGACGCAACTACGAGCAGTACTTC. This sequence encodes CASSLGRGRNYEQYF.

The V call is TRBV7-8, the J call TRBJ1-1, with a possible D match to TRBD1 (6 bases). Germline-derived CDR1 and CDR2 are SGHVS and FQNEAQ. Trimming removed 2 bases from V and 6 bases from J, with 10 bases in between. The CDR3 length is 13 residues. The CDR3 protein is CASSLWSGAEAFF. The CDR3 nucleotides are TGTGCCAGCAGCTTATGGTCAGGGGCTGAAGCTTTCTTT. The variable domain in full, with the rest retrieved from reference TRBV7-8 and TRBJ1-1, is GAGVSQSPRYKVAKRGQDVALRCDPISGHVSLFWYQQALGQGPEFLTYFQNEAQLDKSGLPSDRFFAERPEGSVSTLKIQRTQQEDSAVYLCASSLWSGAEAFFGQGTRLTVV.

The V gene is TRBV7-3, the J gene TRBJ2-7, with TRBD1 matching over 9 bases. Germline lookup yields CDR1 SGHTA and CDR2 FQGTGA. V lost 5 bases and J lost 5; bases outside the gene matches: 7. This CDR3 is built from 14 residues. The CDR3, as DNA: TGTGCCAGCAGCCCCGGGGGGACAGGGAACGAGCAGTACTTC. Its protein is CASSPGGTGNEQYF.

This clone was observed a few times. This rearrangement joins TRBV28 to TRBJ2-7; D is undetermined. The CDR3 consists of 13 residues. CDR1 and CDR2 from the germline V gene are MDHEN and SYDVKM. The ends were cut back, 4 bases at V and 0 bases at J, with 7 bases in the middle. DNA of the CDR3: TGTGCCAGCAGTTCGAGGAGCTCCTACGAGCAGTACTTC. This sequence encodes CASSSRSSYEQYF.

About this clone itself: Different DNA sequences within this sample yield the same CDR3. The CDR3 spells CASSLTGGNTEAFF. The CDR3 DNA follows: TGCGCCAGCAGCCTGACAGGGGGGAACACTGAAGCTTTCTTT. V gene TRBV5-1 combines with J gene TRBJ1-1; 9 bases fit TRBD1. The V gene end was trimmed by 4 bases and the J gene end by 1 base; junction bases not matched to a gene: 2. This CDR3 has 14 amino acids. CDR1 and CDR2 (germline): SGHRS, YFSETQ.

The V call is TRBV6-4, the J call TRBJ2-1; a weak D match, TRBD1 (6 bases). The V gene lost 4 bases and the J gene lost 5 bases, with 15 bases spanning the gap. This CDR3 spans 15 amino acids. Per the germline V gene, CDR1 is MRHNA and CDR2 is SNTAGT. In DNA form, the CDR3 reads TGTGCCAGCAGTGTTAGGAGCAGGGGAGACAATGAGCAGTTCTTC. Translating gives CASSVRSRGDNEQFF.

The CDR3 bases are TGTGCTAGTGGTTTAAGGACAAACACTGAAGCTTTCTTT. It codes for CASGLRTNTEAFF. The chain couples TRBV12-5 to TRBJ1-1; perhaps TRBD1 as D (5 bases). The CDR3 runs 13 residues. V lost 3 bases, J lost 2 bases, and 7 bases lay in between. The V gene's germline CDR1 is LGHNT and CDR2 FRNRAP.

The V and J genes are TRBV28 and TRBJ2-7; D gene unclear. V dropped 1 base and J dropped 0 bases, with 13 bases sitting between them. Germline V gene lookup returns CDR1 MDHEN and CDR2 SYDVKM. This CDR3 comprises 16 residues. For the CDR3, the DNA is TGTGCCAGCAGTTTATATTTGACGGAGAGCTCCTACGAGCAGTACTTC. Translated, it gives CASSLYLTESSYEQYF.

This clone came up once. The genes are TRBV19 and TRBJ1-2; 8 bases fit TRBD1. From germline, CDR1 is LNHDA and CDR2 SQIVND (reference sequence). Trimming removed 1 base from V and 3 bases from J; junction bases left unmatched: 1. The CDR3 runs 14 residues. The chain's CDR3 is CASSIVGQDYGYTF. The CDR3 coding sequence is TGTGCCAGTAGTATAGTGGGACAGGACTATGGCTACACCTTC.

V gene TRBV2 combines with J gene TRBJ1-1; the D is unclear. The V gene's germline CDR1 is SNHLY and CDR2 FYNNEI. The CDR3 consists of 10 residues. Trimming removed 8 bases from V and 7 bases from J, with 8 bases in between. The CDR3 spells CASSNYEAFF. As DNA, the CDR3 is TGTGCCAGCTCCAATTATGAAGCTTTCTTT.

The rearrangement uses TRBV5-8 and TRBJ2-6, with unresolved D. The CDR3 is made up of 16 amino acids. V lost 0 bases and J lost 3, with 10 bases in between. The V gene's germline CDR1 is SGHTS and CDR2 YDEGEE. The CDR3 coding sequence is TGTGCCAGCAGCTTGGAAGGTCTGGGTGGGGCCAACGTCCTGACTTTC. Translated: CASSLEGLGGANVLTF.

The rearrangement links TRBV7-9 to TRBJ1-5; D is unclear. This CDR3 is built from 12 residues. Looked up from germline, CDR1 is SEHNR and CDR2 is FQNEAQ (reference sequence). V shed 5 bases and J shed 7 bases, with 9 bases lying between them. CDR3 coding DNA: TGTGCCAGCAGCCCCGGTCAGCAGCCCCAGCATTTT. Translated, it gives CASSPGQQPQHF. Full variable domain (remainder filled in from reference TRBV7-9 and TRBJ1-5): DTGVSQNPRHKITKRGQNVTFRCDPISEHNRLYWYRQTLGQGPEFLTYFQNEAQLEKSRLLSDRFSAERPKGSFSTLEIQRTEQGDSAMYLCASSPGQQPQHFGDGTRLSIL.

This clone has just one count. CDR3 DNA sequence: TGTGCCAGCTCATCGGGTTCAGGATATAGCAATCAGCCCCAGCATTTT. The encoded protein is CASSSGSGYSNQPQHF. This chain links TRBV18 with TRBJ1-5; D gene ambiguous. CDR3 length: 16 residues. V was shortened by 5 bases and J by 0 bases, with 14 bases between the two germline ends. Germline V gives CDR1 KGHSH, CDR2 LQKENI.

About this clone itself: Within the sample, other DNA sequences also encode this same CDR3. The chain couples TRBV14 to TRBJ2-3; D gene unclear. Germline-derived CDR1 and CDR2 are SGHDN and FVKESK. V was cut by 6 bases and J by 2 bases, with 3 bases left in between. The CDR3 extends over 11 amino acids. CDR3 in amino acids: CASSYTDTQYF. The CDR3 bases are TGTGCCAGCAGTTACACAGATACGCAGTATTTT. The full variable domain, rest sourced from reference TRBV14 and TRBJ2-3, is EAGVTQFPSHSVIEKGQTVTLRCDPISGHDNLYWYRRVMGKEIKFLLHFVKESKQDESGMPNNRFLAERTGGTYSTLKVQPAELEDSGVYFCASSYTDTQYFGPGTRLTVL.

In its sample, this clone was seen a few times. The V gene is TRBV2, the J gene TRBJ1-2, with TRBD1 matching over 11 bases. CDR1 is SNHLY and CDR2 is FYNNEI in the germline V gene. This CDR3 is built from 13 residues. J was trimmed by 6 bases and V by 4 bases; bases with no gene match: 1. CDR3 protein: CASSGDRGNGYTF. The CDR3 DNA sequence: TGTGCCAGCAGTGGGGACAGGGGGAATGGCTACACCTTC.

The chain links TRBV5-6 to TRBJ1-5; 7 bases map to TRBD1. With 6 bases clipped from V and 4 bases from J, the junction kept 7 bases outside the gene matches. The CDR3 extends over 14 amino acids. The V gene's germline CDR1 is SGHDT and CDR2 YYEEEE. CDR3 amino acids: CASNRQGFNQPQHF. As DNA, the CDR3 is TGTGCCAGCAACCGACAGGGTTTTAATCAGCCCCAGCATTTT.

This chain links TRBV18 with TRBJ2-7, with unresolved D. CDR3 length: 15 residues. V was trimmed by 3 bases and J by 0 bases, leaving 12 bases between them. CDR1 is KGHSH and CDR2 is LQKENI in the germline V gene. As DNA, the CDR3 is TGTGCCAGCTCACCGCCTGCGTCCTACTCCTACGAGCAGTACTTC. Protein sequence: CASSPPASYSYEQYF.

V is TRBV7-9 and J is TRBJ1-4; D may be TRBD1 (6 bases). The V end was cut by 0 bases, the J end by 2 bases, with 13 bases between. This CDR3 is built from 17 residues. Germline V gives CDR1 SEHNR, CDR2 FQNEAQ (reference sequence). The CDR3 here is CASSLARGQGTNEKLFF. In nucleotides, the CDR3 is TGTGCCAGCAGCTTAGCGCGAGGGCAGGGGACTAATGAAAAACTGTTTTTT.

This chain joins TRBV19 and TRBJ1-3; TRBD1 matches at 7 bases. The CDR3 extends over 16 amino acids. V shed 3 bases, J shed 2 bases, and the junction held 7 bases outside the gene matches. Germline V gene sequence: CDR1 LNHDA, CDR2 SQIVND (reference sequence). The chain's CDR3 is CASSILRDSTGNTIYF. The CDR3 nucleotides are TGTGCCAGTAGTATTCTGAGGGACAGCACTGGAAACACCATATATTTT.

The chain links TRBV5-4 to TRBJ1-2; 7 bases agree with TRBD1. V trimming: 6 bases; J trimming: 7 bases; junction bases outside the gene matches: 12. CDR3 length: 14 amino acids. The germline V gene has CDR1 SGHNT and CDR2 YYREEE (reference sequence). The CDR3 loop reads CASTLSQGSRGYTF. In DNA, the CDR3 is TGTGCCAGCACCCTCTCACAGGGGAGTCGTGGCTACACCTTC.

This clone was observed once. The genes are TRBV2 and TRBJ1-1; TRBD1 aligns across 10 bases. The CDR3 is 14 amino acids. Losses at the gene ends were 3 bases for V and 6 bases for J; bases not matched to a gene: 4. CDR1 is SNHLY and CDR2 is FYNNEI in the germline V gene. The CDR3 loop is CASSDRQGASEAFF. The DNA of the CDR3 is TGTGCCAGCAGTGATAGACAGGGGGCCTCTGAAGCTTTCTTT.

V and J are TRBV15 and TRBJ1-1; D is possibly TRBD1 (5 bases). From germline, CDR1 is LNHNV and CDR2 YYDKDF (reference sequence). The CDR3 is 17 residues long. Trimming pared 0 bases from V and 5 bases from J, leaving 19 bases between. The CDR3 DNA is TGTGCCACCAGCAGAGACCTCGGGACTTCGCGGAGAACTGAAGCTTTCTTT. Its protein product is CATSRDLGTSRRTEAFF. Full variable domain (remainder filled in from reference TRBV15 and TRBJ1-1): DAMVIQNPRYQVTQFGKPVTLSCSQTLNHNVMYWYQQKSSQAPKLLFHYYDKDFNNEADTPDNFQSRRPNTSFCFLDIRSPGLGDTAMYLCATSRDLGTSRRTEAFFGQGTRLTVV.

This chain connects TRBV6-5 to TRBJ2-7, with TRBD1 matching 10 bases. The length of the CDR3 is 13 residues. After removal of 10 bases from V and 6 bases from J, the junction contained 9 bases not matched to a gene. Germline CDR1 and CDR2: MNHEY and SVGAGI. The CDR3 region has the DNA TGTGCCACTACCCGGACAGGGGGAGGCGAGCAGTACTTC. This translates into CATTRTGGGEQYF.